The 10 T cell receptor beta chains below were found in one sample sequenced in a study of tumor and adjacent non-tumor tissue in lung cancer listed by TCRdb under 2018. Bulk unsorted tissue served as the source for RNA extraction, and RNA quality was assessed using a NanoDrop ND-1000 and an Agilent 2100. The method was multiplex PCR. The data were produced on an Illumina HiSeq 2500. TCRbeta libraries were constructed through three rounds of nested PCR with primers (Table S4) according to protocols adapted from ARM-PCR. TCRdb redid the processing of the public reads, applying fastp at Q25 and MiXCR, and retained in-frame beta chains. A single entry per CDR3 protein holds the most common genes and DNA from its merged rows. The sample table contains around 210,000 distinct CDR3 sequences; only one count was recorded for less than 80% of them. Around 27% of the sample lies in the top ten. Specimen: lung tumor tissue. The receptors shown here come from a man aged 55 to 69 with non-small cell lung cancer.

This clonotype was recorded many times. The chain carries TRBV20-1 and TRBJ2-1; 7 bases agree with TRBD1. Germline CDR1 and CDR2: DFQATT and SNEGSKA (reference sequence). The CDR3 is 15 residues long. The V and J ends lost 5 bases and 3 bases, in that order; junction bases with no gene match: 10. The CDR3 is CSAVVGGGLYNEQFF. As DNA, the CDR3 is TGCAGTGCTGTAGTAGGGGGCGGCCTCTACAATGAGCAGTTCTTC.

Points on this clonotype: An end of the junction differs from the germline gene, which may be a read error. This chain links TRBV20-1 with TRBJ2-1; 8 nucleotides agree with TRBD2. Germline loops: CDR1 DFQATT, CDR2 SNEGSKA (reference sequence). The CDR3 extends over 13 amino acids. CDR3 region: CIARTSGVNEQFF. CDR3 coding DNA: TGCATTGCTAGAACTAGCGGTGTCAACGAGCAGTTCTTC.

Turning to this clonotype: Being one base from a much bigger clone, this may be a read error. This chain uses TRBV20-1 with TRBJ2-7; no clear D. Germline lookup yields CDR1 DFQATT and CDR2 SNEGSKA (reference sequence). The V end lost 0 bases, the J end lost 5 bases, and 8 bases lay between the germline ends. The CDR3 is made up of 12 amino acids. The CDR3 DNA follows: TGCAGTGCTAGAGATCATCTGAACGAGCAGTACTTC. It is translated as CSARDHLNEQYF.

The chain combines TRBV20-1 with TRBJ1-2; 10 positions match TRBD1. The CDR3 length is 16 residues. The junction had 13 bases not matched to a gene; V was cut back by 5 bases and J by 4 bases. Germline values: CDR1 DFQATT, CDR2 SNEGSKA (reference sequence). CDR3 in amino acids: CSALPGQGYVSYGYTF. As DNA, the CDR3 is TGCAGTGCTCTGCCGGGACAGGGGTATGTCAGCTATGGCTACACCTTC.

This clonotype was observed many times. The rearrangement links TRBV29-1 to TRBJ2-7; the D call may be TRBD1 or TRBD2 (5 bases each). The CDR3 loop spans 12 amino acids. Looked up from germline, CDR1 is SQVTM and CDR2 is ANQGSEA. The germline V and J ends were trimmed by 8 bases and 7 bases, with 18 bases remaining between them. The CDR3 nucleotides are TGCAGCCCTCCCGGGACGGGTAGAGAGCAGTACTTC. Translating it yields CSPPGTGREQYF.

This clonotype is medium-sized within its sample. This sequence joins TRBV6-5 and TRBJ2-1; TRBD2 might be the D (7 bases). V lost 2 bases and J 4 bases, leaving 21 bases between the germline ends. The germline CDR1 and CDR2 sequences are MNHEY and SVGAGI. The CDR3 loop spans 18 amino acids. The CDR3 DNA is TGTGCCAGCAGTTACGGGGGTTCGGGGGGCTCTAATTACAATGAGCAGTTCTTC. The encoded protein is CASSYGGSGGSNYNEQFF.

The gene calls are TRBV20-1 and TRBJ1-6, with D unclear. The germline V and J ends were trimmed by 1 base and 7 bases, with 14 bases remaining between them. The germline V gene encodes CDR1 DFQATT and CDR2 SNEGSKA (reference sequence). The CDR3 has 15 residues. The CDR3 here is CSARARQGDNSPLHF. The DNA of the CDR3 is TGCAGTGCTAGAGCTAGACAAGGCGACAATTCACCCCTCCACTTT.

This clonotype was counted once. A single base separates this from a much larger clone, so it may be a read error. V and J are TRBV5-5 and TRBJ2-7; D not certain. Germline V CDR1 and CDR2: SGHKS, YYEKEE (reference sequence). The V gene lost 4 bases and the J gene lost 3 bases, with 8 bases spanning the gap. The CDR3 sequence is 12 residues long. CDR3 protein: CASSTANYEQYF. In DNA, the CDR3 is TGTGCCAGCAGCACGGCCAACTACGAGCAGTACTTC. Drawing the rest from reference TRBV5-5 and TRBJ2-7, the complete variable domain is DAGVTQSPTHLIKTRGQQVTLRCSPISGHKSVSWYQQVLGQGPQFIFQYYEKEERGRGNFPDRFSARQFPNYSSELNVNALLLGDSALYLCASSTANYEQYFGPGTRLTVT.

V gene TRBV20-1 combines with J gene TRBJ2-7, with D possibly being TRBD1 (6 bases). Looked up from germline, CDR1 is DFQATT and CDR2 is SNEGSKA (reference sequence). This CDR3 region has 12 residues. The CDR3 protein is CRARDNTYEQYF. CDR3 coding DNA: TGCAGAGCAAGGGACAACACCTACGAGCAGTACTTC.

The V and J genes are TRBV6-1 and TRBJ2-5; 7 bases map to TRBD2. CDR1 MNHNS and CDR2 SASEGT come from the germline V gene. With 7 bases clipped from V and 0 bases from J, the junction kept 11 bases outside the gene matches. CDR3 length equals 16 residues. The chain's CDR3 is CASTGARGSYQETQYF. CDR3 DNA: TGTGCCAGCACCGGCGCTCGCGGGAGCTACCAAGAGACCCAGTACTTC.